This paragraph covers one T cell receptor beta chain sequence. This record comes from a study of early T cells in non-severe SARS-CoV-2 infection. The CDR3 runs to 15 residues. Losses at the gene ends were 3 bases for V and 3 bases for J; bases not matched to a gene: 5. CDR1 and CDR2 (germline): DFQATT, SNEGSKA (reference sequence). TCRdb recomputed calls from the 5' RACE reads with MiXCR, one row per CDR3 protein. The sample includes roughly 41,000 distinct CDR3 sequences, around 4.5% of them seen just once. The chain carries TRBV20-1 and TRBJ2-3; 11 bases are shared with TRBD1. The clonotype originates from an adult who was a healthcare worker with PCR-confirmed SARS-CoV-2 infection or an uninfected control (not recorded which). The sequencing sample was made of whole blood. The CDR3 sequence: CSARRDRGGTDTQYF. For the CDR3, the DNA is TGCAGTGCTAGGAGGGACAGGGGGGGGACAGATACGCAGTATTTT.